Shown below are 32 T cell receptor beta chains from a single sample sequenced in a study of fetal regulatory T cell absence and autoimmunity (dated by TCRdb to about 2017). Libraries were built with the immunoSEQ multiplex PCR assay. The table comes from immuneACCESS by way of TCRdb, which keeps in-frame sequences with V and J called. Part of the clones is missing from these tables; in studies checked, under half for an unresolved V gene and the rest for unknown reasons. This sample has around 100,000 clones in its table, and roughly 70% of those were observed once. About 2.1% of the sample is taken by the ten largest. Sequencing was carried out using pancreas tissue. These receptors originate from a male donor with IPEX syndrome.

The rearrangement links TRBV5-8 to TRBJ2-3; TRBD2 matches 8 bases. Trimming cost V 2 bases and J 2 bases; bases outside gene matches: 10. The CDR3 has 17 residues. Germline loops: CDR1 SGHTS, CDR2 YDEGEE. For the CDR3, the DNA is TGTGCCAGCAGCTTTTTCTCTAGCGGGCTCCACACAGATACGCAGTATTTT. Translated, it gives CASSFFSSGLHTDTQYF.

The V and J genes are TRBV19 and TRBJ1-5; 11 bases line up with TRBD1. The CDR3 has 20 amino acids. The germline V gene has CDR1 LNHDA and CDR2 SQIVND (reference sequence). Trimming took 1 base from V and 0 from J; bases not matched to a gene: 11. CDR3 protein: CASSIAFPGQGVYSNQPQHF. The DNA for the CDR3 is TGTGCCAGTAGTATAGCCTTCCCGGGACAGGGGGTATATAGCAATCAGCCCCAGCATTTT. The whole variable domain, remainder taken from reference TRBV19 and TRBJ1-5, is DGGITQSPKYLFRKEGQNVTLSCEQNLNHDAMYWYRQDPGQGLRLIYYSQIVNDFQKGDIAEGYSVSREKKESFPLTVTSAQKNPTAFYLCASSIAFPGQGVYSNQPQHFGDGTRLSIL.

The J gene is TRBJ1-1, the V gene TRBV2, with a tentative D call TRBD1 (5 bases). V gave up 6 bases and J gave up 3 bases, with 11 bases separating them. Germline-derived CDR1 and CDR2 are SNHLY and FYNNEI. This CDR3 contains 13 residues. The CDR3 reads CASSRTGDTEAFF. The CDR3, as DNA: TGTGCCAGCAGCCGTACGGGGGACACTGAAGCTTTCTTT.

This chain joins TRBV30 and TRBJ1-1; D ambiguous. Germline V gene sequence: CDR1 GTSNPN, CDR2 SVGIG (reference sequence). Deletions cut 8 bases from V and 3 bases from J, with 16 bases between. This CDR3 region has 13 residues. The CDR3: CALDFGVYTEAFF. The CDR3 coding sequence is TGTGCCCTGGACTTTGGGGTGTACACTGAAGCTTTCTTT.

V usage is TRBV27 and J usage is TRBJ1-3; tentatively, D is TRBD1 (6 bases). This CDR3 has 17 amino acids. Germline V gene sequence: CDR1 MNHEY, CDR2 SMNVEV (reference sequence). The V and J ends lost 5 bases and 0 bases respectively, with 17 bases between them. CDR3 nucleotides: TGTGCCAGCAGTCCGAGGACGGGACACCTCTCTGGAAACACCATATATTTT. Protein product: CASSPRTGHLSGNTIYF.

This clone has only a few counts. The chain has TRBV15 and TRBJ2-3; 7 bases match TRBD2. V lost 3 bases to trimming and J lost 5 bases; unmatched junction nucleotides: 11. In germline, CDR1 is LNHNV, CDR2 YYDKDF (reference sequence). The CDR3 runs to 16 residues. The CDR3 DNA reads TGTGCCACCAGCAGGGGCTTCGCGGGAGCGATAGATACGCAGTATTTT. Its protein product is CATSRGFAGAIDTQYF.

This clone was observed a few times. The rearrangement uses TRBV7-9 and TRBJ2-7; 8 bases match TRBD1. The CDR3 totals 13 residues. Germline-derived CDR1 and CDR2 are SEHNR and FQNEAQ (reference sequence). V trimming: 6 bases; J trimming: 3 bases; junction bases outside the gene matches: 4. CDR3 nucleotides: TGTGCCAGCAGGTTGACAGGGGACTACGAGCAGTACTTC. Protein sequence: CASRLTGDYEQYF.

This clone was seen just once. The genes are TRBV5-3 and TRBJ2-7; 7 bases align to TRBD1. TRBV5-3 is an ORF, with its function uncertain. This CDR3 region has 14 residues. After removal of 4 bases from V and 3 bases from J, the junction contained 7 bases not matched to a gene. DNA of the CDR3: TGTGCCAGAAGCCGGGACAGCGTTGACTACGAGCAGTACTTC. This gives the protein CARSRDSVDYEQYF.

The sample holds one count of this clone. The chain combines TRBV29-1 with TRBJ2-7, with unresolved D. The CDR3 consists of 15 residues. Germline loops: CDR1 SQVTM, CDR2 ANQGSEA. V lost 3 bases and J 4 bases, leaving 19 bases between the germline ends. The chain's CDR3 is CSVEVGGAEVYEQYF. CDR3 bases: TGCAGCGTTGAGGTTGGTGGCGCAGAGGTGTACGAGCAGTACTTC.

The rearrangement uses TRBV2 and TRBJ1-1, with TRBD1 identical over 10 bases. This CDR3 spans 15 amino acids. Losses at the gene ends were 6 bases for V and 3 bases for J; bases not matched to a gene: 7. Per germline, CDR1 SNHLY and CDR2 FYNNEI. The CDR3 region has the DNA TGTGCCAGCAGCGACAGACAGGGGGCGGACACTGAAGCTTTCTTT. Translated: CASSDRQGADTEAFF.

This chain uses TRBV6-5 with TRBJ2-7; a possible D gene is TRBD1 (6 bases). CDR1 and CDR2 from the germline V gene are MNHEY and SVGAGI. V was clipped by 5 bases and J by 11 bases, with 16 bases between them. The CDR3 is 12 amino acids. The CDR3 nucleotides read TGTGCCAGCAGTGAGGGACACTTCGGGGAGTACTTC. Its protein is CASSEGHFGEYF.

This clone was seen only a few times. This chain connects TRBV10-3 to TRBJ2-3; D is unclear. Germline assignment: CDR1 ENHRY and CDR2 SYGVKD. V lost 0 bases and J lost 0, with 7 bases in between. The CDR3 has 15 residues. CDR3 in DNA: TGTGCCATCAGTGAGTCCAAGGGCAGCACAGATACGCAGTATTTT. It specifies CAISESKGSTDTQYF.

The V and J genes are TRBV10-3 and TRBJ2-1; 10 nucleotides align to TRBD1. CDR3 length: 14 residues. Germline CDR1 is ENHRY and CDR2 is SYGVKD. With V trimmed by 6 bases and J by 6 bases, 5 bases remained unmatched. CDR3 DNA: TGTGCCATCAGCGACAGGGGGCGCAGCAATGAGCAGTTCTTC. Protein: CAISDRGRSNEQFF.

The chain has TRBV5-1 and TRBJ2-7; 9 nucleotides agree with TRBD2. This CDR3 spans 14 amino acids. V was pared by 8 bases and J by 3 bases, with 9 bases of the junction left unmatched. Germline values: CDR1 SGHRS, CDR2 YFSETQ. The CDR3 protein is CARPETSGFYEQYF. The DNA of the CDR3 is TGCGCCAGACCCGAGACTAGCGGCTTCTACGAGCAGTACTTC.

The chain combines TRBV25-1 with TRBJ2-7; D not certain. V was trimmed by 1 base and J by 3 bases, leaving 1 base between them. This CDR3 contains 11 residues. Germline values: CDR1 MGHDK, CDR2 SYGVNS. The CDR3 protein is CASSEFYEQYF. The CDR3 nucleotides read TGTGCCAGCAGTGAATTCTACGAGCAGTACTTC.

Here the CDR3 DNA reads TGTGCCAGCAGCTTGCCCTCTGGAAACACCATATATTTT. It codes for CASSLPSGNTIYF. V usage is TRBV5-8 and J usage is TRBJ1-3; D not certain. There are 13 residues in the CDR3. Trimming cost V 1 base and J 0 bases, with 2 bases left between them. CDR1 and CDR2 from the germline V gene are SGHTS and YDEGEE.

This clone appeared a few times. This chain links TRBV21-1 with TRBJ2-5; TRBD2 is taken as the D call from the table, unchecked against the DNA. TRBV21-1 is noted as a pseudogene. This CDR3 is built from 16 residues. CDR3 in amino acids: CASSARTSGGQETQYF. CDR3 DNA: TGTGCCAGCAGCGCCCGGACTAGCGGGGGGCAAGAGACCCAGTACTTC.

This clone has more than one count but fewer than ten. Here the CDR3 DNA reads TGCGCCAGCAGCCAAGATGGGTCCGACAGGGGCGGCTACACCTTC. Amino acid sequence: CASSQDGSDRGGYTF. This chain connects TRBV4-3 to TRBJ1-2, with TRBD1 identical over 8 bases. The trim removed 0 bases at V and 8 bases at J, leaving 8 bases unmatched. The CDR3 length is 15 residues. From germline, CDR1 is LGHNA and CDR2 YSLEER.

This clone was observed a handful of times. V gene TRBV7-2 combines with J gene TRBJ1-3; D not resolved. The CDR3 totals 12 residues. Deletions cut 5 bases from V and 8 bases from J, with 10 bases between. Germline V gene data show CDR1 as SGHTA and CDR2 as FQGNSA. The chain's CDR3 is CASSDAHHTIYF. In nucleotides, the CDR3 is TGTGCCAGCAGCGATGCCCATCACACCATATATTTT.

The chain couples TRBV4-1 to TRBJ2-1; 8 positions match TRBD1. The ends lost 0 bases at V and 7 bases at J; junction bases unmatched: 2. This CDR3 is 14 amino acids long. CDR1 and CDR2 (germline): MGHRA, YSYEKL. The DNA of the CDR3 is TGCGCCAGCAGCCAAGAAACAGGGGGTAATGAGCAGTTCTTC. It yields the protein CASSQETGGNEQFF.

This clone appeared a few times. The gene calls are TRBV6-5 and TRBJ1-2; D not resolved. Germline lookup yields CDR1 MNHEY and CDR2 SVGAGI. The V gene lost 4 bases and the J gene lost 6 bases, with 12 bases spanning the gap. This CDR3 is built from 13 residues. The CDR3 bases are TGTGCCAGCAGTTGGCCCGGGAGGGATGGCTACACCTTC. Translated: CASSWPGRDGYTF.

The rearrangement uses TRBV4-1 and TRBJ1-4, with 7 bases aligning to TRBD1. This CDR3 comprises 15 residues. The junction had 5 bases not matched to a gene; V was cut back by 0 bases and J by 7 bases. The germline CDR1 and CDR2 sequences are MGHRA and YSYEKL. CDR3 nucleotide sequence: TGCGCCAGCAGCCAAGAAAGGGGGCTAGGTGAAAAACTGTTTTTT. Amino acid sequence: CASSQERGLGEKLFF.

The chain recombines TRBV19 with TRBJ1-5, with 9 positions matching TRBD1. CDR1 and CDR2 (germline): LNHDA, SQIVND (reference sequence). V trimming: 4 bases; J trimming: 2 bases; junction bases outside the gene matches: 0. The CDR3 sequence is 14 residues long. CDR3 residues: CASSRTGGNQPQHF. As DNA, the CDR3 is TGTGCCAGTAGTAGGACAGGGGGCAATCAGCCCCAGCATTTT.

The chain employs TRBV10-3 and TRBJ1-2, with 8 bases fitting TRBD1. CDR1 is ENHRY and CDR2 is SYGVKD in the germline V gene. The CDR3 is 12 amino acids. Germline trimming cut 4 bases from V and 7 bases from J; bases unmatched to any gene: 2. In nucleotides, the CDR3 is TGTGCCATCAGTGGTGGACAGGGTGGCTACACCTTC. This sequence encodes CAISGGQGGYTF.

V is TRBV11-2 and J is TRBJ1-2; D uncertain. This CDR3 has 12 residues. V was shortened by 1 base and J by 8 bases, with 8 bases between the two germline ends. Germline V lookup: CDR1 SGHAT, CDR2 FQNNGV. The CDR3 coding sequence is TGTGCCAGCAGCTTAGGCAATGAGGGCTACACCTTC. The encoded protein is CASSLGNEGYTF.

The J gene is TRBJ2-3, the V gene TRBV10-1; possibly TRBD1 for D (5 bases). Trimming shortened V by 0 bases and J by 4 bases, and 5 bases separated the two germline ends. The CDR3 has 13 residues. Germline V lookup: CDR1 WNHNN, CDR2 SYGVQD (reference sequence). The CDR3 loop reads CASSESGADTQYF. In DNA form, the CDR3 reads TGCGCCAGCAGTGAGTCAGGGGCAGATACGCAGTATTTT.

This chain uses TRBV5-1 with TRBJ2-3, with TRBD2 identical over 9 bases. CDR1 and CDR2 from the germline V gene are SGHRS and YFSETQ. The CDR3 contains 14 residues. J was trimmed by 4 bases and V by 3 bases; bases with no gene match: 3. The CDR3 region is CASSSGGGADTQYF. DNA of the CDR3: TGCGCCAGCAGCTCTGGCGGGGGGGCAGATACGCAGTATTTT.

J is TRBJ2-3 and V is TRBV5-6; 9 nucleotides align to TRBD2. The CDR3 contains 15 residues. V lost 0 bases, J lost 4 bases, and 3 bases stayed unmatched. From germline, CDR1 is SGHDT and CDR2 YYEEEE. The CDR3 DNA reads TGTGCCAGCAGCTTGGGGCGGGGGGGCCCAGATACGCAGTATTTT. Translation: CASSLGRGGPDTQYF.

This clone has just a few counts. The chain carries TRBV5-4 and TRBJ1-2, with TRBD1 identical over 11 bases. CDR3 length equals 14 residues. CDR1 and CDR2 (germline): SGHNT, YYREEE (reference sequence). The V gene end was trimmed by 2 bases and the J gene end by 4 bases; junction bases not matched to a gene: 1. For the CDR3, the DNA is TGTGCCAGCAGCTTTGGGACAGGGGGCTATGGCTACACCTTC. Amino acid sequence: CASSFGTGGYGYTF.

This clone was counted between two and nine times. This chain connects TRBV5-1 to TRBJ2-7; 9 bases are shared with TRBD1. This CDR3 contains 14 residues. Looked up from germline, CDR1 is SGHRS and CDR2 is YFSETQ. V dropped 0 bases and J dropped 5; count of bases not matched to a gene: 3. The CDR3 sequence is CASSLEQGAHEQYF. The CDR3 region has the DNA TGCGCCAGCAGCTTGGAACAGGGGGCCCACGAGCAGTACTTC.

J is TRBJ2-1 and V is TRBV5-5, with 16 positions matching TRBD2. This CDR3 region has 15 residues. Germline lookup yields CDR1 SGHKS and CDR2 YYEKEE (reference sequence). V lost 0 bases to trimming and J lost 11 bases; unmatched junction nucleotides: 2. The CDR3 sequence: CASSLAGLAGGKQFF. The CDR3 DNA reads TGTGCCAGCAGCTTGGCGGGACTAGCGGGAGGGAAGCAGTTCTTC.

This clone was seen once. The V gene is TRBV6-5, the J gene TRBJ2-1; D is possibly TRBD2 (7 bases). Germline lookup yields CDR1 MNHEY and CDR2 SVGAGI. The CDR3 loop spans 12 amino acids. Between the trimmed V and J ends, which lost 6 bases and 12 bases, there was a span of 15 bases. Here the CDR3 DNA reads TGTGCCAGCAGCGAGGGGGGGGGAAGGCAGTTCTTC. This gives the protein CASSEGGGRQFF.